Listed below are T cell receptor beta chains from one sample, sequenced in a study of blood T cell repertoires in COVID-19. The assay was immunoSEQ multiplex PCR, and TCRdb's table has in-frame clones only and misses some. Here the sample spans around 260,000 clones, 75% to 90% being singletons. Sequenced material: peripheral blood. These TCRs come from a woman between 40 and 55 years old who had recovered from COVID-19. CDR3s include the opening cysteine and the closing phenylalanine or tryptophan. D genes are given only for firm matches. Size values are once, few and many counts, or a class for expanded clones, and some rows have none.

clone size	D gene	V gene	J gene	CDR3 DNA	CDR3 protein
.	.	TRBV10-2	TRBJ1-1	TGCGCCAGCAGTGAGCCTGGACAGAACACTGAAGCTTTCTTT	CASSEPGQNTEAFF
.	.	TRBV5-6	TRBJ1-6	TGTGCCAGCAGCCCAAACGGGAGGACGGGTTCACCCCTCCACTTT	CASSPNGRTGSPLHF
.	.	TRBV5-1	TRBJ2-2	TGCGCCAGCAGCTTTCATCCCGGGGAGCTGTTTTTT	CASSFHPGELFF
.	.	TRBV19	TRBJ1-5	TGTGCCAGTAGTATAGTCGGACAGCTAGGCAATCAGCCCCAGCATTTT	CASSIVGQLGNQPQHF
.	.	TRBV28	TRBJ2-2	TGTGCCAGCAGTTTCCCTGCGTCCCTCCGTACCGGGGAGCTGTTTTTT	CASSFPASLRTGELFF
.	TRBD2	TRBV7-2	TRBJ2-3	TGTGCCAGCAGCTTTACATATGGCGGGAGGGGGGCAGATACGCAGTATTTT	CASSFTYGGRGADTQYF
.	TRBD2	TRBV7-9	TRBJ2-1	TGTGCCAGCAGCTTAGGACAGGGACTAGCGGGACCTGAGCAGTTCTTC	CASSLGQGLAGPEQFF
.	.	TRBV29-1	TRBJ2-1	TGCAGCGTGCGCGGTTACAATGAGCAGTTCTTC	CSVRGYNEQFF
.	TRBD1	TRBV9	TRBJ2-5	TGTGCCAGCAGCGCCAGGGACAGGGGGTACCAAGAGACCCAGTACTTC	CASSARDRGYQETQYF
.	.	TRBV11-3	TRBJ2-1	TGTGCCAGCAGCTTAGATGGTAGCTTCAATGAGCAGTTCTTC	CASSLDGSFNEQFF
.	TRBD2	TRBV7-6	TRBJ2-1	TGTGCCAGCAGCTTAGGGTATCGAGGCGGGAGAGGTGGTGAGCAGTTCTTC	CASSLGYRGGRGGEQFF
once	.	TRBV6-6	TRBJ1-1	TGTGCCAGCAGTTACTTCCCCGTTAGTAACACTGAAGCTTTCTTT	CASSYFPVSNTEAFF
.	.	TRBV6-2/TRBV6-3	TRBJ2-2	TGTGCCAGCAGTTACTCCACAGGGTCGGACACCGGGGAGCTGTTTTTT	CASSYSTGSDTGELFF
.	.	TRBV19	TRBJ1-2	TGTGCCAGTAGTGCCACAGGGACTAGCTATGGCTACACCTTC	CASSATGTSYGYTF
few	.	TRBV6-6	TRBJ2-6	TGTGCCAGCATGTCTCCCTCTGGGGCCAACGTCCTGACTTTC	CASMSPSGANVLTF
.	TRBD2	TRBV5-1	TRBJ2-7	TGCGCCAGCAGCCTGGGACTAGCGGGAGATCACTACGAGCAGTACTTC	CASSLGLAGDHYEQYF
.	.	TRBV29-1	TRBJ2-2	TGCAGCGTTGACAGGGGTGGCACCGGGGAGCTGTTTTTT	CSVDRGGTGELFF
.	.	TRBV6-4	TRBJ2-5	TGTGCCAGCAGTGACTCGGGGGCTAGGAGGCCCCAAGAGACCCAGTACTTC	CASSDSGARRPQETQYF
.	TRBD2	TRBV9	TRBJ2-1	TGTGCCAGCAGCGTAGCCCCCCTAGCGGGGACCTACAATGAGCAGTTCTTC	CASSVAPLAGTYNEQFF